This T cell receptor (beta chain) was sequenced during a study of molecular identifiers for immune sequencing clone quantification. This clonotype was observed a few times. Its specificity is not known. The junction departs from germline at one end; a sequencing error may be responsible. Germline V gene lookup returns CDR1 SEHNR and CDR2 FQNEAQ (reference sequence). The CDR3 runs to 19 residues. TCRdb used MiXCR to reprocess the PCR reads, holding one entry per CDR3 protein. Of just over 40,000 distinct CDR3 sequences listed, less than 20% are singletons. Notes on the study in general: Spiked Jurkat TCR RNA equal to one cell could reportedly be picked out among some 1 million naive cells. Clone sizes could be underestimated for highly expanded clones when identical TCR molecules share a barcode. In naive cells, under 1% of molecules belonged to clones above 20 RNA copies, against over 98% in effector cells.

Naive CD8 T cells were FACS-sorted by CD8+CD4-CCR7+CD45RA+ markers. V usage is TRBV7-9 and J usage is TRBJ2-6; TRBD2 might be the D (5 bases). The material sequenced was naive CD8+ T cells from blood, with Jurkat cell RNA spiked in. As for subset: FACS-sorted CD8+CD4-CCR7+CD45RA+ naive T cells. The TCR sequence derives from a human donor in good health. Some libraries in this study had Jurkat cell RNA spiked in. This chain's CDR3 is CASSAGGRTLSSGTNVLTF. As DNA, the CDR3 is TGTGCCAGCAGCGCGGGTGGTAGGACGTTGAGCTCTGGGACCAACGTCCTGACTTTC.